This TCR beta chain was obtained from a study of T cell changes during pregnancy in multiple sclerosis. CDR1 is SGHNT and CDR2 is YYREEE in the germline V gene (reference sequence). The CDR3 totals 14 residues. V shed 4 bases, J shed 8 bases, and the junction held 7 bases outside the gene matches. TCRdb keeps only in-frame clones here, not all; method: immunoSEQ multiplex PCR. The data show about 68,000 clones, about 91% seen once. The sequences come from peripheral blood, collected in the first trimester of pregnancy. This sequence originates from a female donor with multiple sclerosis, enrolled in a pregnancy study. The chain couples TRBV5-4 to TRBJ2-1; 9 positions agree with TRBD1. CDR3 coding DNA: TGTGCCAGCAGCACCGGGACAGGGACCCATGAGCAGTTCTTC. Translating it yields CASSTGTGTHEQFF.